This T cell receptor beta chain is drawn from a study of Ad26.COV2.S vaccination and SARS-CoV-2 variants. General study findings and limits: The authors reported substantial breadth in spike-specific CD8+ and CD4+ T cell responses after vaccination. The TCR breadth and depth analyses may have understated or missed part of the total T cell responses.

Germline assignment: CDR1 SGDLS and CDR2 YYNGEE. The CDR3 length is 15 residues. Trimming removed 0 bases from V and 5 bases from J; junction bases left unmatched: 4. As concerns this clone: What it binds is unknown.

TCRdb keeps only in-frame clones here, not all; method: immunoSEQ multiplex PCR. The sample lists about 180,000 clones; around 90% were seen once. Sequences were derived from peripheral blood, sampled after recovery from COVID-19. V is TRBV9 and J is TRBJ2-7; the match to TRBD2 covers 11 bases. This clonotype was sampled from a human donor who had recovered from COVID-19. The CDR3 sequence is CASSVALAGAHEQYF. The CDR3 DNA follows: TGTGCCAGCAGCGTAGCACTAGCGGGAGCACACGAGCAGTACTTC.